These 24 T cell receptor beta chains were all obtained from the same sample, sequenced in a study of T cell responses to AZD1222 COVID-19 vaccine. The assay was immunoSEQ multiplex PCR, and TCRdb's table has in-frame clones only and misses some. The data hold approximately 120,000 clones, with more than 70% observed a single time. The sequencing used peripheral blood, collected on day 0 of AZD1222 vaccination. The receptor set was obtained from an adult in good health.

The chain has TRBV7-2 and TRBJ2-4; D is perhaps TRBD1 (6 bases). This CDR3 contains 16 residues. V lost 5 bases to trimming and J lost 1 base, with 15 bases between them. Germline V lookup: CDR1 SGHTA, CDR2 FQGNSA. The CDR3 sequence is CASSPQGGSAKNIQYF. CDR3 bases: TGTGCCAGCAGCCCACAGGGTGGATCGGCCAAAAACATTCAGTACTTC.

The rearrangement joins TRBV11-3 to TRBJ1-2, with no clear D. This CDR3 is built from 11 residues. Trimming took 8 bases from V and 5 from J, leaving 9 bases between them. Germline V gene data show CDR1 as SGHNT and CDR2 as YENEEA. The CDR3 loop reads CASEEAYGYTF. CDR3 bases: TGTGCCAGCGAGGAAGCTTATGGCTACACCTTC.

The chain combines TRBV29-1 with TRBJ1-3; possible D gene TRBD1, 6 bases. Per the germline V gene, CDR1 is SQVTM and CDR2 is ANQGSEA. CDR3 length: 14 residues. With 5 bases removed from V and 0 bases from J, the gap between germline ends came to 11 bases. CDR3 bases: TGCAGCGTTTCACAGGGCCTCTCTGGAAACACCATATATTTT. This sequence encodes CSVSQGLSGNTIYF.

Concerning this clone: The same CDR3 also results from other DNA sequences found in this sample. The J gene is TRBJ2-1, the V gene TRBV5-1; D might be TRBD2 (6 bases). Per germline, CDR1 SGHRS and CDR2 YFSETQ. V lost 0 bases and J lost 0, with 7 bases in between. CDR3 length: 15 residues. The CDR3: CASSLAGVSYNEQFF. CDR3 DNA: TGCGCCAGCAGCTTGGCGGGGGTCTCCTACAATGAGCAGTTCTTC. Complete variable domain (other parts from reference TRBV5-1 and TRBJ2-1): KAGVTQTPRYLIKTRGQQVTLSCSPISGHRSVSWYQQTPGQGLQFLFEYFSETQRNKGNFPGRFSGRQFSNSRSEMNVSTLELGDSALYLCASSLAGVSYNEQFFGPGTRLTVL.

The gene calls are TRBV7-3 and TRBJ2-2; tentatively, D is TRBD2 (5 bases). CDR1 and CDR2 (germline): SGHTA, FQGTGA. V gave up 5 bases and J gave up 6 bases, with 13 bases separating them. There are 14 residues in the CDR3. The CDR3 DNA reads TGTGCCAGCAGCCCACGCTCTAGCCCCGGGGAGCTGTTTTTT. Its translation: CASSPRSSPGELFF.

This chain joins TRBV9 and TRBJ2-2; 7 nucleotides agree with TRBD2. Germline CDR1 reads SGDLS; CDR2 reads YYNGEE. The CDR3 has 18 residues. V lost 0 bases to trimming and J lost 7 bases; unmatched junction nucleotides: 15. CDR3 coding DNA: TGTGCCAGCAGCGTAGACGGGCCCCTAGCGGAAGAGGACGGGGAGCTGTTTTTT. It translates to CASSVDGPLAEEDGELFF.

The V call is TRBV5-1, the J call TRBJ2-2, with 9 nucleotides matching TRBD2. Germline V gives CDR1 SGHRS, CDR2 YFSETQ. Trimming at V came to 4 bases and at J to 5 bases, leaving 9 bases not matched to a gene. There are 16 residues in the CDR3. Here the CDR3 reads CASSMGSGGDTGELFF. For the CDR3, the DNA is TGCGCCAGCAGCATGGGTAGCGGGGGAGATACCGGGGAGCTGTTTTTT.

The V call is TRBV19, the J call TRBJ1-1, with 7 bases lining up with TRBD1. CDR1 is LNHDA and CDR2 is SQIVND in the germline V gene (reference sequence). The CDR3 sequence is 15 residues long. Trimming took 5 bases from V and 1 from J; bases not matched to a gene: 7. The CDR3 sequence: CASSLQGPGNTEAFF. DNA for the CDR3: TGTGCCAGTAGTTTACAGGGGCCTGGGAACACTGAAGCTTTCTTT.

The chain carries TRBV5-1 and TRBJ1-5; TRBD1 aligns across 7 bases. The CDR3 consists of 14 residues. CDR1 and CDR2 (germline): SGHRS, YFSETQ. The V gene end was trimmed by 0 bases and the J gene end by 6 bases; junction bases not matched to a gene: 3. The CDR3 nucleotides are TGCGCCAGCAGCTTGGAGACAGGGAGTCAGCCCCAGCATTTT. Translating it yields CASSLETGSQPQHF.

This rearrangement joins TRBV5-1 to TRBJ2-3, with a tentative D call TRBD2 (6 bases). The CDR3 spans 16 residues. CDR1 SGHRS and CDR2 YFSETQ come from the germline V gene. V was pared by 0 bases and J by 0 bases, with 11 bases between. CDR3 bases: TGCGCCAGCAGCTTGGCGGCGGGGTTTAGCACAGATACGCAGTATTTT. Encoded protein: CASSLAAGFSTDTQYF.

V gene TRBV7-6 combines with J gene TRBJ2-5, with D tentatively TRBD1 (5 bases). Germline loops: CDR1 SGHVS, CDR2 FNYEAQ. The V gene lost 0 bases and the J gene lost 5 bases, with 13 bases spanning the gap. The CDR3 extends over 15 amino acids. The CDR3, as DNA: TGTGCCAGCAGCTTAGCCGCTGGGGCCGGGGAGACCCAGTACTTC. Translation gives CASSLAAGAGETQYF.

This chain connects TRBV9 to TRBJ1-1, with D perhaps matching TRBD1 (6 bases). Germline CDR1 reads SGDLS; CDR2 reads YYNGEE. V dropped 4 bases and J dropped 0 bases, with 10 bases sitting between them. The CDR3 totals 14 residues. CDR3 bases: TGTGCCAGCAGCAAGGACAGCATGAACACTGAAGCTTTCTTT. Encoded protein: CASSKDSMNTEAFF. Looking up the rest from reference TRBV9 and TRBJ1-1 gives the full variable domain: DSGVTQTPKHLITATGQRVTLRCSPRSGDLSVYWYQQSLDQGLQFLIQYYNGEERAKGNILERFSAQQFPDLHSELNLSSLELGDSALYFCASSKDSMNTEAFFGQGTRLTVV.

The chain couples TRBV16 to TRBJ2-7, with TRBD2 as a possible D gene (5 bases). The germline CDR1 and CDR2 sequences are KGHSY and FQNENV. Trimming left V 3 bases short and J 1 base short, with 13 bases between. This CDR3 contains 15 residues. This CDR3 reads CASSHENRGSYEQYF. The CDR3 region has the DNA TGTGCCAGCAGCCATGAGAACCGGGGATCCTACGAGCAGTACTTC.

The chain joins TRBV9 to TRBJ2-2; tentatively, D is TRBD2 (6 bases). V was clipped by 4 bases and J by 5 bases, with 18 bases between them. The CDR3 loop spans 16 amino acids. CDR1 and CDR2 (germline): SGDLS, YYNGEE. The CDR3 here is CASSLGAGLTTGELFF. In DNA form, the CDR3 reads TGTGCCAGCAGCCTCGGGGCCGGACTAACGACCGGGGAGCTGTTTTTT.

This chain links TRBV4-1 with TRBJ2-5; D not resolved. V lost 1 base and J 1 base, leaving 13 bases between the germline ends. This CDR3 is built from 16 residues. Germline CDR1 is MGHRA and CDR2 is YSYEKL. The CDR3 spells CASSQGPSTIQETQYF. In nucleotides, the CDR3 is TGCGCCAGCAGCCAAGGGCCCTCGACAATCCAAGAGACCCAGTACTTC.

The genes are TRBV6-5 and TRBJ1-2; the D gene is possibly TRBD1 (6 bases). Germline CDR1 and CDR2: MNHEY and SVGAGI. Trimming removed 2 bases from V and 4 bases from J, with 11 bases in between. The CDR3 is made up of 14 amino acids. The CDR3 DNA is TGTGCCAGCAGTTACGAAGGGGGGACCTATGGCTACACCTTC. It yields the protein CASSYEGGTYGYTF.

About this clone itself: This sample includes further DNA sequences coding for the same CDR3. This chain connects TRBV19 to TRBJ2-7; 9 bases fit TRBD2. This CDR3 comprises 14 residues. The trim removed 5 bases at V and 1 base at J, leaving 3 bases unmatched. Germline CDR1 is LNHDA and CDR2 is SQIVND (reference sequence). The CDR3 bases are TGTGCCAGTAGTCGGCTAGCGGGATCCTACGAGCAGTACTTC. It yields the protein CASSRLAGSYEQYF.

The V gene is TRBV5-1, the J gene TRBJ1-1, with a possible D match to TRBD1 (6 bases). Per germline, CDR1 SGHRS and CDR2 YFSETQ. CDR3 length: 14 amino acids. Trimming cost V 2 bases and J 3 bases, with 11 bases left between them. CDR3 loop: CASSFSRGDTEAFF. The CDR3 DNA is TGCGCCAGCAGCTTCTCCAGGGGAGACACTGAAGCTTTCTTT.

The rearrangement links TRBV3-1 (or the pseudogene TRBV3-2) to TRBJ2-5, with TRBD1 as a possible D gene (5 bases). This CDR3 has 13 residues. CDR1 is LGHDT, CDR2 YNNKEL, per germline (reference sequence). V shed 3 bases and J shed 5 bases, with 10 bases lying between them. The DNA for the CDR3 is TGTGCCAGCAGCCAGGGGCCAAGGGAGACCCAGTACTTC. The encoded protein is CASSQGPRETQYF.

This rearrangement joins TRBV2 to TRBJ1-5; maybe TRBD1 (5 bases). V gave up 4 bases and J gave up 3 bases, with 7 bases separating them. Germline CDR1 SNHLY, CDR2 FYNNEI. This CDR3 has 13 residues. The CDR3 bases are TGTGCCAGCAGTGGACAGAACAATCAGCCCCAGCATTTT. Translating it yields CASSGQNNQPQHF.

The CDR3 DNA reads as TGCGCCAGCAGCCAAGGCCCTAGAGGGCTTAGTAGCTCCTACAATGAGCAGTTCTTC. Protein: CASSQGPRGLSSSYNEQFF. The chain couples TRBV4-3 to TRBJ2-1; D possibly corresponds to TRBD2 (5 bases). Trimming took 1 base from V and 0 from J, leaving 19 bases between them. CDR3 size: 19 residues. Germline V lookup: CDR1 LGHNA, CDR2 YSLEER.

The chain employs TRBV7-9 and TRBJ2-7, with D unresolved. The CDR3 is 13 residues long. From germline, CDR1 is SEHNR and CDR2 FQNEAQ (reference sequence). Trimming left V 3 bases short and J 0 bases short, with 6 bases between. CDR3 region: CASSFRPSYEQYF. Written as DNA, the CDR3 is TGTGCCAGCAGCTTCCGTCCCTCCTACGAGCAGTACTTC.

The rearrangement joins TRBV27 to TRBJ1-4; perhaps TRBD1 as D (6 bases). Trimming shortened V by 3 bases and J by 5 bases, and 10 bases separated the two germline ends. This CDR3 region has 14 residues. Germline-derived CDR1 and CDR2 are MNHEY and SMNVEV (reference sequence). The CDR3 reads CASSLTGANEKLFF. CDR3 nucleotides: TGTGCCAGCAGTTTGACGGGGGCGAATGAAAAACTGTTTTTT.

V and J are TRBV27 and TRBJ1-1; a weak D match, TRBD1 (5 bases). V gave up 2 bases and J gave up 4 bases, with 11 bases separating them. The CDR3 is 14 amino acids. Looked up from germline, CDR1 is MNHEY and CDR2 is SMNVEV (reference sequence). As DNA, the CDR3 is TGTGCCAGCAGTTTACTTGGGACTTTCACTGAAGCTTTCTTT. It specifies CASSLLGTFTEAFF.